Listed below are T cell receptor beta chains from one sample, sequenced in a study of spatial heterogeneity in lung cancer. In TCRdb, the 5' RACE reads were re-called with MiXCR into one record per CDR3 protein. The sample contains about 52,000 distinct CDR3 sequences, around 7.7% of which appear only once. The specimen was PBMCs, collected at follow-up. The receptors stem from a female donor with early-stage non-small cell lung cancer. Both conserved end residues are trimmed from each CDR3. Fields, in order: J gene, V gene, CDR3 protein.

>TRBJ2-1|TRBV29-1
SVVQGTYNEQL
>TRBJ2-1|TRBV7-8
ASSLVLRGVSGEQF
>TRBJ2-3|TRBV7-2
ASSFGGQGADTQY
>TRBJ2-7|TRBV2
ASSEEGTPSYEQY
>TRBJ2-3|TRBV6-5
ASTSAGEGTQY
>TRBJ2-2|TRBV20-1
SASPVDRPGELF
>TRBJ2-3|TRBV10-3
AISGTSGTDTQY
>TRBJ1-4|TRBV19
ASSKWARHATNEKLF
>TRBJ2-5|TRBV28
ASSLEGMGRRETQY
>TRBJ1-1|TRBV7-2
ASSLGGLAVAF
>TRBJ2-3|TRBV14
ASSRAGTSTDTQY
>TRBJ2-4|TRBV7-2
ASSLRLLGDIQY
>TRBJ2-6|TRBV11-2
ASGSDRALSGANVLT
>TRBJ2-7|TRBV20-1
SARDPGPSSYEQY
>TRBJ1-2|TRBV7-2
ASSKTGRYGYT
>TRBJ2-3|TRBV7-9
ASSLVGAGKADTQY
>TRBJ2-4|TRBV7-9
ASSSWTGGSKNIQY
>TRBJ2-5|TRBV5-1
ASSLEWGKETQY
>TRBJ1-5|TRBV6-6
ASSSDQPQH
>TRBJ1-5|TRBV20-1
SAHLGQGALGNQPQH
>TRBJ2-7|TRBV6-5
ASSHGTGSSYEQY
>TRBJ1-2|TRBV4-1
ASSPQTVNYGYT
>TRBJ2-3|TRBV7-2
ASSLASDTQY
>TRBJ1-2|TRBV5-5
ASGPLQGGYGYT
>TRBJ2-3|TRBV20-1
SARTGQGRGDTQY
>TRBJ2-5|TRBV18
ASRTSGSRREYQETQY
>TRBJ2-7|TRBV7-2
ASSFWPYSYEQY
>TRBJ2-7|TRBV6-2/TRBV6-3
ASSPGLAGEQY
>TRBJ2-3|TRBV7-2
ASSSLDLQY
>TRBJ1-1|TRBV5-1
ASSRDGQLEMNTEAF
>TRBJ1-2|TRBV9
ASSEGRDRGTYGYT
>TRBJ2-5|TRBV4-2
ASSQVSLETQY
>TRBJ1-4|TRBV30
AWSGQFGSNEKLF
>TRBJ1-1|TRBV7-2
ASSLDRWMNTEAF
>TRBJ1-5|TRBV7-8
ASSLEGIQPQH
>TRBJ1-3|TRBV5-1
ASSFAGGSGNTIY
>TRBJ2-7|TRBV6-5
ASSQPGQGSYEQY
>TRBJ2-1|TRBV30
AWSVRLGGEQF
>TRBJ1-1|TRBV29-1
SVEGFDRESGAF
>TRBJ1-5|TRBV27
ASSLYDNQPQH
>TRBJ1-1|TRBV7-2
ASSPLSPEAF
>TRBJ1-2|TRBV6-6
ASSYPGQDYGYT
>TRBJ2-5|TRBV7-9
AIRAEETQY
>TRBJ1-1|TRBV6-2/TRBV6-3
ASGYRGGGAF
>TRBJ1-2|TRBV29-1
SVLSNYGYT
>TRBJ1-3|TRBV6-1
ASMRGISGNTIY
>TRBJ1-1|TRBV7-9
ASSLGSYTEAF
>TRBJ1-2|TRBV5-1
ASSSIQNYGYT
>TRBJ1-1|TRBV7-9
ASSLEGRTEAF
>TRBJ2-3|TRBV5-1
ASSQGMGTDTQY
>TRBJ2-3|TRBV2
ASRDRLAGGFTDTQY
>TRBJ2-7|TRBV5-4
ASSLAVRDRGDEQY
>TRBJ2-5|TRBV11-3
ASSQGGFGETQY
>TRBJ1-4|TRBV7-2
ASSLGGFNEKLF
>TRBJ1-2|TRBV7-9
ASSLAGPPDYGYT
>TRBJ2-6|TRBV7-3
ASSLQKAGANVLT
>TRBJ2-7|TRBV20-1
SARDRAPKEQY
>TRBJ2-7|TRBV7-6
ASSLDRSSYEQY
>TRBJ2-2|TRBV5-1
ASSRDAAANGELF
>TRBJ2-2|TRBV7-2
ASSFLVGNTGELF